What follows are 9 T cell receptor beta chains derived from one specimen sequenced in a study of vaccination effects on CD4 cells after COVID-19. Only in-frame clones appear in the TCRdb table, and some are missing; sequencing was by immunoSEQ multiplex PCR. The data contain about 14,000 clones, 60% to 85% of them singletons. No antigen has been assigned to these receptors. Antigen-specific CD4+ T cell clonotypes were called by their expansion after viral peptide-pool culture in ViraFEST. Culture lasted about ten days before CD4+ T cell isolation. Convalescent patients had PCR-confirmed SARS-CoV-2 infection between March and December 2020. Either the mRNA-1273 or the BNT162b2 vaccine was given to participants as two doses. Specimen: CD4+ T cells from PBMCs cultured with HCoV-NL63 spike peptides, collected after COVID-19 vaccination. These receptors were taken from a human donor who had a prior SARS-CoV-2 infection.

This clone was seen more than once but under ten times. The chain couples TRBV5-4 to TRBJ2-5, with D perhaps assigned TRBD1 or TRBD2 (6 bases each). Germline lookup yields CDR1 SGHNT and CDR2 YYREEE (reference sequence). Trimming shortened V by 4 bases and J by 1 base, and 14 bases separated the two germline ends. The CDR3 sequence is 15 residues long. The CDR3 DNA is TGTGCCAGCAGCGGGGGGCAGAGAGTCCAAGAGACCCAGTACTTC. Amino acids: CASSGGQRVQETQYF. Combining the CDR3 with reference TRBV5-4 and TRBJ2-5 gives the whole variable domain ETGVTQSPTHLIKTRGQQVTLRCSSQSGHNTVSWYQQALGQGPQFIFQYYREEENGRGNFPPRFSGLQFPNYSSELNVNALELDDSALYLCASSGGQRVQETQYFGPGTRLLVL.

This chain joins TRBV7-9 and TRBJ1-2; 8 positions agree with TRBD1. The V gene end was trimmed by 1 base and the J gene end by 5 bases; junction bases not matched to a gene: 3. Germline values: CDR1 SEHNR, CDR2 FQNEAQ (reference sequence). CDR3 length: 14 amino acids. For the CDR3, the DNA is TGTGCCAGCAGCTTAGTCGACAGGGGTTATGGCTACACCTTC. Protein product: CASSLVDRGYGYTF.

V gene TRBV7-2 combines with J gene TRBJ2-2; 12 bases agree with TRBD2. Germline CDR1 SGHTA, CDR2 FQGNSA. This CDR3 is 16 amino acids long. V dropped 4 bases and J dropped 6; count of bases not matched to a gene: 6. The DNA for the CDR3 is TGTGCCAGCAGCTGGACTAGCGGGGTTGGGGCCGGGGAGCTGTTTTTT. Translation gives CASSWTSGVGAGELFF.

This rearrangement joins TRBV18 to TRBJ2-2; D might be TRBD1 or TRBD2, each matching 5 bases. CDR1 is KGHSH and CDR2 is LQKENI in the germline V gene. The CDR3 runs to 16 residues. V lost 6 bases and J 0 bases, leaving 14 bases between the germline ends. Here the CDR3 reads CASSSGTASNTGELFF. As DNA, the CDR3 is TGTGCCAGCTCCTCCGGGACGGCATCGAACACCGGGGAGCTGTTTTTT.

The genes are TRBV12-5 and TRBJ2-2; no clear D. The V end was cut by 4 bases, the J end by 4 bases, with 4 bases between. This CDR3 has 12 amino acids. CDR1 LGHNT and CDR2 FRNRAP come from the germline V gene. The CDR3, as DNA: TGTGCTAGTGGTTATAGCACCGGGGAGCTGTTTTTT. It encodes CASGYSTGELFF.

This chain links TRBV10-3 with TRBJ2-3; 7 bases agree with TRBD1. The CDR3 consists of 14 residues. CDR1 is ENHRY and CDR2 is SYGVKD in the germline V gene. The trim removed 6 bases at V and 2 bases at J, leaving 5 bases unmatched. CDR3 protein: CAIRGQQITDTQYF. The DNA for the CDR3 is TGTGCCATCAGGGGACAGCAAATCACAGATACGCAGTATTTT.

This clone occurred once. The V call is TRBV11-2, the J call TRBJ1-1, with a tentative D call TRBD1 (5 bases). Trimming left V 5 bases short and J 6 bases short, with 13 bases between. The CDR3 has 13 residues. The germline gives CDR1 SGHAT, CDR2 FQNNGV. In DNA, the CDR3 is TGTGCCAGCAGCCGATATCAGGGCGCTGAAGCTTTCTTT. This codes for CASSRYQGAEAFF.

The chain has TRBV12-3 or TRBV12-4 and TRBJ2-3; 10 bases fit TRBD2. The CDR3 is made up of 13 amino acids. V lost 3 bases to trimming and J lost 8 bases; unmatched junction nucleotides: 2. This chain's CDR3 is CASSFLAGATQYF. CDR3 sequence (DNA): TGTGCCAGCAGTTTTCTAGCGGGGGCTACGCAGTATTTT.

The V gene is TRBV5-4, the J gene TRBJ2-7; TRBD2 is a possible D gene (6 bases). This CDR3 spans 15 amino acids. The V end was cut by 4 bases, the J end by 2 bases, with 16 bases between. Germline loops: CDR1 SGHNT, CDR2 YYREEE (reference sequence). The CDR3 DNA follows: TGTGCCAGCAGCCCCCGTGGCGGGGAGACCTACGAGCAGTACTTC. It specifies CASSPRGGETYEQYF.